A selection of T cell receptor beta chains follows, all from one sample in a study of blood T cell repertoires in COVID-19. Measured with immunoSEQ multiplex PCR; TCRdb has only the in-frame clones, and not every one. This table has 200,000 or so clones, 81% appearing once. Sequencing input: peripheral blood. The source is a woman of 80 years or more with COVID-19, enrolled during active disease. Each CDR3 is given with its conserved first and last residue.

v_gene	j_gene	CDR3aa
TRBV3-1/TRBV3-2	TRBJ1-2	CASSPSGGLDYTF
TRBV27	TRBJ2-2	CASSFGQGNTGELFF
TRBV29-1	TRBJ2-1	CSVRDRVVGSSYNEQFF
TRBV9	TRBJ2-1	CASSVVSRWTSGAGDEQFF
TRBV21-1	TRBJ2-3	CASSKGSYTDTQYF
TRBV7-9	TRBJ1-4	CASSLDRSNEKLFF
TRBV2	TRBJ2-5	CASSAAGGPQETQYF
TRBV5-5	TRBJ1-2	CASSRQGNYGYTF
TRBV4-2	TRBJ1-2	CASSQGWDSAFYGYTF
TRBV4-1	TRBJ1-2	CASSQDWVTYYTF
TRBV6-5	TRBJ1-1	CASNPRQGQEAFF
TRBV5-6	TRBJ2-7	CASSSGSGEQYF
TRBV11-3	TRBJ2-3	CASSFTSGNADTQYF
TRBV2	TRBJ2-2	CASSPKAGIAGELFF
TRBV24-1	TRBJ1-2	CATSREGGYTF
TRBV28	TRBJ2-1	CASAWLVVRGGAGEQFF
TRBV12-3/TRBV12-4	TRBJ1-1	CASRRFQGGEAFF
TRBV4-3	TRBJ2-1	CASSHGTQYNEQFF
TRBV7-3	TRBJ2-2	CASSVTSGGGTGELFF